These T cell receptor beta chains were read from a single sample in a study of OX40 agonist ivuxolimab in advanced cancers. This table comes from immunoSEQ multiplex PCR, and its TCRdb copy is limited to in-frame clones, with some not included. The table records 66,000 or so clones, 87% of them present only once. Material: CD4+ or CD8+ T cells sorted from blood, obtained in a trial of the OX40 agonist ivuxolimab. These receptors originate from an adult with an advanced solid tumor such as melanoma, head and neck, liver or kidney cancer. Each CDR3 is given with its conserved first and last residue. Each record gives: D gene, clone size, V gene, J gene, CDR3 length, CDR3 protein, CDR3 DNA. A D gene is named only where the DNA matches it firmly. Only part of the rows carry a size: once, few, many, or a class if the clone is expanded.

-,-,TRBV6-6,TRBJ2-7,11,CASRQNYEQYF,TGTGCCAGCAGACAAAACTACGAGCAGTACTTC
-,-,TRBV25-1,TRBJ2-4,13,CASSAGLKNIQYF,TGTGCCAGCAGCGCGGGACTCAAAAACATTCAGTACTTC
-,-,TRBV28,TRBJ2-2,13,CASLTEVTGELFF,TGTGCCAGCCTGACGGAGGTCACCGGGGAGCTGTTTTTT
TRBD2,-,TRBV10-3,TRBJ2-1,17,CAIRGGTSGSSYNEQFF,TGTGCCATCAGGGGAGGGACTAGCGGATCTTCCTACAATGAGCAGTTCTTC
TRBD2,-,TRBV5-4,TRBJ2-3,18,CASSLKVAGGPGTDTQYF,TGTGCCAGCAGCTTGAAGGTAGCGGGAGGGCCGGGCACAGATACGCAGTATTTT
TRBD1,-,TRBV7-6,TRBJ1-1,17,CASSLKGASGNDTEAFF,TGTGCCAGCAGCTTAAAGGGGGCTAGCGGGAATGACACTGAAGCTTTCTTT
-,once,TRBV7-2,TRBJ2-5,13,CASSLVRGREQYF,TGTGCCAGCAGCTTAGTAAGGGGGAGGGAGCAGTACTTC
TRBD1,-,TRBV5-1,TRBJ1-2,16,CASSRTGEVASYGYTF,TGCGCCAGCAGCCGGACAGGGGAGGTTGCGTCCTATGGCTACACCTTC
-,-,TRBV6-1,TRBJ1-4,13,CASSTIRHEKLFF,TGTGCCAGCAGTACCATCCGTCATGAAAAACTGTTTTTT
-,few,TRBV14,TRBJ2-1,17,CASSQGGFGLSNNEQFF,TGTGCCAGCAGCCAAGGCGGTTTTGGACTCAGCAACAATGAGCAGTTCTTC
-,-,TRBV5-1,TRBJ2-7,14,CASSLAGTSREQYF,TGCGCCAGCAGCTTGGCCGGAACTAGCCGCGAGCAGTACTTC
-,-,TRBV2,TRBJ1-1,13,CASSAQLGAEAFF,TGTGCCAGCAGCGCACAACTAGGCGCTGAAGCTTTCTTT
TRBD1,-,TRBV19,TRBJ1-2,16,CASNGAGGTSNYGYTF,TGTGCCAGTAACGGGGCAGGGGGCACCTCTAACTATGGCTACACCTTC
-,few,TRBV5-6,TRBJ1-6,15,CASSLETATNSPLHF,TGTGCCAGCAGCTTGGAAACAGCTACCAATTCACCCCTCCACTTT
TRBD2,-,TRBV19,TRBJ2-2,16,CASSDEGRGGTGELFF,TGTGCCAGTAGCGATGAGGGGCGCGGGGGTACCGGGGAGCTGTTTTTT
-,-,TRBV7-9,TRBJ2-5,15,CASSLVETLGETQYF,TGTGCCAGCAGCCTGGTCGAGACTCTGGGGGAGACCCAGTACTTC
-,-,TRBV19,TRBJ2-1,15,CASSIGGGGLNEQFF,TGTGCCAGTAGTATTGGAGGGGGCGGTTTGAATGAGCAGTTCTTC
TRBD1,-,TRBV28,TRBJ1-1,14,CASSLPTGTTEAFF,TGTGCCAGCAGTTTACCGACAGGGACCACTGAAGCTTTCTTT
-,-,TRBV14,TRBJ1-1,16,CASSYLGSTVDTEAFF,TGTGCCAGCAGCTACTTAGGATCGACAGTTGACACTGAAGCTTTCTTT
TRBD1,-,TRBV18,TRBJ2-7,16,CASSSTGTGSAYEQYF,TGTGCCAGCTCATCGACCGGGACAGGGTCGGCCTACGAGCAGTACTTC
TRBD1,-,TRBV4-2,TRBJ2-2,17,CASSQAGGQGSTGELFF,TGTGCCAGCAGCCAAGCCGGGGGACAGGGGAGCACCGGGGAGCTGTTTTTT
-,-,TRBV19,TRBJ1-1,17,CASSWSQAMRGSTEAFF,TGTGCCAGTAGTTGGTCTCAGGCGATGAGAGGGAGCACTGAAGCTTTCTTT
-,-,TRBV7-9,TRBJ1-5,15,CASSLYPPDNQPQHF,TGTGCCAGCAGCTTATACCCACCGGACAATCAGCCCCAGCATTTT
TRBD1,-,TRBV6-5,TRBJ1-1,14,CASTETGGRTEAFF,TGTGCCAGCACTGAAACAGGGGGCCGCACTGAAGCTTTCTTT
-,-,TRBV5-1,TRBJ2-7,11,CASSGSNEQYF,TGCGCCAGCAGTGGTTCGAACGAGCAGTACTTC
TRBD1,-,TRBV9,TRBJ1-1,14,CASSTLTGSTEAFF,TGTGCCAGCAGCACCTTGACAGGGAGCACTGAAGCTTTCTTT
-,-,TRBV7-7,TRBJ2-5,12,CASSAGLETQYF,TGTGCTAGCAGCGCAGGGCTAGAGACCCAGTACTTC
-,-,TRBV18,TRBJ2-2,15,CASSTDLKVTGELFF,TGTGCCAGCTCAACAGATCTCAAGGTCACCGGGGAGCTGTTTTTT
-,-,TRBV10-3,TRBJ2-1,16,CAIRGDRQGNGNEQFF,TGTGCCATCCGGGGGGATAGACAGGGTAACGGCAATGAGCAGTTCTTC
-,medium-sized,TRBV21-1,TRBJ2-1,16,CASSKEPSGGVNEQFF,TGTGCCAGCAGCAAAGAGCCTAGCGGGGGAGTCAATGAGCAGTTCTTC
-,-,TRBV7-9,TRBJ2-1,12,CASSPVGGFPFF,TGTGCCAGCAGCCCCGTGGGGGGCTTTCCGTTCTTC
-,-,TRBV9,TRBJ1-1,16,CASSVGRSKGNTEAFF,TGTGCCAGCAGCGTAGGCAGGTCGAAGGGGAACACTGAAGCTTTCTTT
TRBD2,-,TRBV28,TRBJ2-3,13,CASLAGGTDTQYF,TGTGCCAGTCTAGCGGGGGGGACAGATACGCAGTATTTT
-,-,TRBV4-2,TRBJ2-4,15,CASSQDSSLGNIQYF,TGTGCCAGCAGCCAAGATAGTAGCTTGGGAAACATTCAGTACTTC
TRBD1,-,TRBV5-1,TRBJ2-5,15,CASSQGQGRLETQYF,TGCGCCAGCAGCCAAGGACAGGGGAGGTTAGAGACCCAGTACTTC
-,-,TRBV28,TRBJ1-3,15,CASSLGGAAGNTIYF,TGTGCCAGCAGTTTGGGCGGGGCGGCTGGAAACACCATATATTTT
-,-,TRBV7-2,TRBJ1-1,13,CASSLRTNTEAFF,TGTGCCAGCAGCTTACGCACAAACACTGAAGCTTTCTTT
TRBD1,-,TRBV28,TRBJ1-6,19,CASSLQSRWDRATGSPLHF,TGTGCCAGCAGTTTACAGTCCCGATGGGACAGGGCAACGGGATCACCCCTCCACTTT
TRBD1,-,TRBV27,TRBJ1-2,17,CASSSKLTGIEAYGYTF,TGTGCCAGCAGCTCTAAACTGACAGGGATAGAGGCCTATGGCTACACCTTC
TRBD1,-,TRBV5-1,TRBJ2-7,15,CASSFGTGNSYEQYF,TGCGCCAGCAGCTTCGGGACAGGGAACTCCTACGAGCAGTACTTC
TRBD1,-,TRBV11-3,TRBJ2-5,16,CASSPGQGFSQETQYF,TGTGCCAGCAGCCCGGGACAGGGGTTTTCACAAGAGACCCAGTACTTC
TRBD1,-,TRBV7-9,TRBJ1-5,16,CASSLGIGQGNQPQHF,TGTGCCAGCAGCTTAGGGATAGGACAGGGTAATCAGCCCCAGCATTTT
-,many,TRBV7-9,TRBJ1-2,15,CASSLAEGRRAGYTF,TGTGCCAGCAGCTTAGCGGAGGGCAGACGGGCTGGCTACACCTTC
TRBD2,-,TRBV11-3,TRBJ2-3,16,CASSSGGSDRTDTQYF,TGTGCCAGCAGCTCGGGCGGGAGTGACCGCACAGATACGCAGTATTTT
-,-,TRBV19,TRBJ1-1,15,CASSQLGTLNTEAFF,TGTGCCAGTAGTCAGCTCGGGACACTGAACACTGAAGCTTTCTTT
TRBD1,-,TRBV30,TRBJ2-7,13,CAWSQDRVYEQYF,TGTGCCTGGAGTCAGGACAGGGTTTACGAGCAGTACTTC
-,-,TRBV25-1,TRBJ1-4,15,CASSEPGGGNEKLFF,TGTGCCAGCAGTGAGCCGGGGGGAGGTAACGAAAAACTGTTTTTT
-,-,TRBV28,TRBJ1-1,13,CASSPPGATEAFF,TGTGCCAGCAGCCCTCCCGGAGCCACTGAAGCTTTCTTT
-,-,TRBV9,TRBJ1-3,13,CASTGFNGNTIYF,TGTGCCAGTACAGGGTTTAACGGAAACACCATATATTTT
-,-,TRBV10-1,TRBJ1-2,12,CASIGGAGLTVF,TGCGCCAGCATCGGCGGGGCGGGGCTGACCGTCTTC